The rows below give T cell receptor beta chains drawn from one sample of a study of T cells in Graves' hyperthyroidism and ophthalmopathy. MiXCR, applied by TCRdb to the multiplex PCR reads, yields one record per CDR3 protein. The table has 650,000 to 850,000 distinct CDR3 sequences, 15% to 20% seen once. The sequenced sample was blood. These receptors were obtained from a woman aged 50 to 60 with Graves' hyperthyroidism that later progressed to Graves' ophthalmopathy. Each CDR3 is given with its conserved first and last residue. D genes are given only for firm matches.

V gene,J gene,D gene,CDR3 protein
TRBV28,TRBJ1-5,-,CASSFGKSWEYQPQHF
TRBV30,TRBJ2-7,TRBD1,CAWSVLRTGTSEQYF
TRBV29-1,TRBJ1-5,-,CSVVVGASNQPQHF
TRBV6-2/TRBV6-3,TRBJ2-1,TRBD2,CASSGLAGTHGEQFF
TRBV20-1,TRBJ2-2,TRBD2,CSAPSGLAGHTGELFF
TRBV12-3/TRBV12-4,TRBJ2-3,-,CASSTYGAPDTQYF
TRBV2,TRBJ1-1,-,CASSVGRTLAEAFF
TRBV10-3,TRBJ2-4,TRBD2,CAISESPSGGAVVKNIQYF
TRBV2,TRBJ1-2,-,CAGGGRLGDNYGYTF
TRBV20-1,TRBJ1-1,-,CSARDFSLIIDTEAFF